Listed below are T cell receptor beta chains from one sample, sequenced in a study of T cell repertoires in cytomegalovirus infection. Their specific antigens are unknown. TCRdb re-analysed the reads in MiXCR, keeping a single row per CDR3 protein. The repertoire has 100,000 or so distinct CDR3 sequences, roughly 40% of them found once; the top ten carry roughly 70%. Sequencing was performed on CD8+ T cells from cultured PBMCs, taken from culture after CMV antigen stimulation. Receptor source: a human donor in good health (CMV status not recorded). Some clones in this sample may be carry-over from other donors' samples. CDR3s include the opening cysteine and the closing phenylalanine or tryptophan.

TRBV2 CASSKDRGPYEQYF
TRBV7-7 CASSLVLAGYNEQFF
TRBV6-6 CASSLDDLATDTQYF
TRBV7-8 CASSLGDTQAEAFF
TRBV7-2 CASSVTGGASTGELFF
TRBV20-1 CSARGASGGVADTQYF
TRBV4-1 CASSQRGGIQPQHF
TRBV12-3/TRBV12-4 CASSFGQGIYIQYF
TRBV12-3/TRBV12-4 CASSLNSGGPQETQYF
TRBV27 CASSFGLMNTEAFF
TRBV7-3 CASSQGIGTGELFF
TRBV10-3 CAISESKNTRDEQYF
TRBV5-5 CASSLVGRLMDEQYF
TRBV12-3/TRBV12-4 CASSGREDLEAFF
TRBV6-5 CASSYFRGTYNEQFF
TRBV2 CASREQHPTLNTEAFF
TRBV20-1 CSASGGLNTGELFF
TRBV27 CASSLQVGANTEAFF
TRBV4-1 CASSQEGGTEQYF
TRBV5-4 CASSLGRGTGGSPLHF
TRBV9 CASSANYHSYNEQFF
TRBV7-3 CASSSYTTGELFF
TRBV28 CASSFTGTGESNQPQHF